A single count supports the clone carrying this T cell receptor beta chain. This sample stems from a study of cytomegalovirus exposure and HLA in healthy donors. Both 60 Vbeta primers and 13 Jbeta primers went into the PCR. Only in-frame clones appear in the TCRdb table, and some are missing; sequencing was by immunoSEQ multiplex PCR. The table includes 100,000 or so clones, roughly 75% detected once. Germline V lookup: CDR1 LGHNA, CDR2 YSLEER. The CDR3 totals 16 residues. Deletions cut 2 bases from V and 4 bases from J, with 18 bases between. Sequenced input: PBMCs. V is TRBV4-3 and J is TRBJ2-7, with D perhaps matching TRBD1 (6 bases). This receptor was taken from a male donor in good health and CMV-seropositive. The CDR3 nucleotides read TGCGCCAGCAGCCAACACATAGGAACAGGGAGTTACGAGCAGTACTTC. The encoded protein is CASSQHIGTGSYEQYF.